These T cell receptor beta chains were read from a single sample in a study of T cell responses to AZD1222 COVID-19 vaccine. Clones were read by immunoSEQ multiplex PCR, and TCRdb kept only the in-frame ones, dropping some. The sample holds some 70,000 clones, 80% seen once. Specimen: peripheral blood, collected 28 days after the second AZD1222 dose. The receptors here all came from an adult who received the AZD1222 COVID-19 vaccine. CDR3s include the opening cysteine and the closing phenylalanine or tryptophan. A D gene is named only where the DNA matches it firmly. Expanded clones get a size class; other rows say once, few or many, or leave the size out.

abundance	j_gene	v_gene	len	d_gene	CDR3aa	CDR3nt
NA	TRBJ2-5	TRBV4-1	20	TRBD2	CASSQDHLAGGKGSWETQYF	TGCGCCAGCAGCCAAGATCACCTGGCGGGGGGAAAAGGATCCTGGGAGACCCAGTACTTC
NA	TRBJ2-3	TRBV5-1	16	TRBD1	CASSSGGQGLTDTQYF	TGCGCCAGCAGCTCCGGGGGACAGGGGCTCACAGATACGCAGTATTTT
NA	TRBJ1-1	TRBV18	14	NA	CASSPQGTNTEAFF	TGTGCCAGCTCACCACAGGGAACGAACACTGAAGCTTTCTTT
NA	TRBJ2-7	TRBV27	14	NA	CASSLGGQPYEQYF	TGTGCCAGCAGTTTGGGGGGACAGCCCTACGAGCAGTACTTC
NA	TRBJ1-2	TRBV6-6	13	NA	CASSYSGVDGYTF	TGTGCCAGCAGTTACTCAGGGGTCGATGGCTACACCTTC
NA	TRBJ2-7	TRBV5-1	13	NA	CASSAGRDYEQYF	TGCGCCAGCAGCGCAGGACGGGACTACGAGCAGTACTTC
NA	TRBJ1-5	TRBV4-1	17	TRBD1	CASSQEGEGASNQPQHF	TGCGCCAGCAGCCAAGAAGGGGAGGGGGCGAGCAATCAGCCCCAGCATTTT
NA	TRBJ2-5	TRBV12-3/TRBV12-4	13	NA	CASSYGTQETQYF	TGTGCCAGCAGTTACGGGACCCAAGAGACCCAGTACTTC
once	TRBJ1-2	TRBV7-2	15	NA	CASSPLGWGDYGYTF	TGTGCCAGCAGCCCGCTGGGTTGGGGAGACTATGGCTACACCTTC
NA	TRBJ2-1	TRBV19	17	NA	CASTHPGETSSYNEQFF	TGTGCCAGTACTCACCCTGGGGAGACGAGCTCCTACAATGAGCAGTTCTTC
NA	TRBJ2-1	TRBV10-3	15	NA	CAITPGLEPENEQFF	TGTGCCATCACCCCCGGACTGGAGCCTGAGAATGAGCAGTTCTTC
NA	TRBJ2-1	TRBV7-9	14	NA	CASSLTITYNEQFF	TGTGCCAGCAGCTTAACTATAACCTACAATGAGCAGTTCTTC
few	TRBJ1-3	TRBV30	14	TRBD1	CAWSSGTAGNTIYF	TGTGCCTGGAGCTCCGGGACAGCTGGAAACACCATATATTTT
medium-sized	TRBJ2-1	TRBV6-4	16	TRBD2	CASSDSSGGESNEQFF	TGTGCCAGCAGTGACTCTAGCGGGGGGGAATCCAATGAGCAGTTCTTC
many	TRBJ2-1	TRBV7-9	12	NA	CASSGGTNEQFF	TGTGCCAGCAGTGGGGGTACGAATGAGCAGTTCTTC